This record looks at one TCR beta chain sequence and its context. The target antigen is unknown. Sequencing was performed with immunoSEQ multiplex PCR; in TCRdb, only in-frame clones are kept and a portion is missing. The table lists 150,000 to 200,000 clones, 90% to 95% of them singletons, with around 2.3% in the top ten. These data are taken from a study of T cell responses to AZD1222 COVID-19 vaccine. The CDR3 is 12 amino acids. Deletions cut 4 bases from V and 2 bases from J, with 4 bases between. From germline, CDR1 is KGHDR and CDR2 SFDVKD. Points from the study as a whole: Females made up more of the donors, who were largely white British, and clonal diversity may have come out too low.

Sample: peripheral blood, taken on day 0 of AZD1222 vaccination. This sequence joins TRBV24-1 and TRBJ2-5; D remains ambiguous. This receptor was taken from an adult in good health. The DNA of the CDR3 is TGTGCCACCAGTGACCCTCAAGAGACCCAGTACTTC. Protein: CATSDPQETQYF.